These 18 T cell receptor beta chains were sequenced from one sample in a study of neurological immune-mediated disorders (dated 2019 in TCRdb). Libraries were built with 5' RACE. The sequencer was an Illumina HiSeq 2500. The public reads were quality trimmed at Q25 with fastp and then assembled into clones with MiXCR by TCRdb, keeping productive beta chains. CDR3 protein duplicates are merged, each entry listing the most common genes and DNA. This sample lists more than 45,000 distinct CDR3 sequences; around 3.5% were detected once. The ten largest account for 5.5% to 6% of the sample. Sequencing used PBMCs. These receptors were taken from a man between 35 and 55 years old with multiple sclerosis.

This clonotype was seen many times. V and J are TRBV5-5 and TRBJ1-5; D is unresolved. V lost 0 bases and J lost 7, with 11 bases in between. The CDR3 has 14 amino acids. CDR1 and CDR2 (germline): SGHKS, YYEKEE (reference sequence). CDR3 protein: CASSLGQLDQPQHF. The CDR3 bases are TGTGCCAGCAGCTTGGGGCAGTTGGACCAGCCCCAGCATTTT.

This clonotype was counted at least ten times. The V call is TRBV6-5, the J call TRBJ2-7; 8 nucleotides match TRBD1. V lost 5 bases to trimming and J lost 4 bases; unmatched junction nucleotides: 7. The CDR3 runs to 14 residues. CDR1 and CDR2 from the germline V gene are MNHEY and SVGAGI. For the CDR3, the DNA is TGTGCCAGCAGTCAAGACAGGGGTGGGTACGAGCAGTACTTC. This gives the protein CASSQDRGGYEQYF.

This clonotype came up many times. V usage is TRBV29-1 and J usage is TRBJ2-5; 8 bases line up with TRBD1. There are 16 residues in the CDR3. Germline assignment: CDR1 SQVTM and CDR2 ANQGSEA. V lost 7 bases and J lost 2; bases outside the gene matches: 15. CDR3 sequence reads: CSGTPGQVKWQETQYF. As DNA, the CDR3 is TGCAGCGGCACGCCGGGACAGGTGAAATGGCAAGAGACCCAGTACTTC.

This clonotype was counted ten times or more. The V gene is TRBV29-1, the J gene TRBJ1-2; D might be TRBD1 (5 bases). Germline values: CDR1 SQVTM, CDR2 ANQGSEA. V lost 1 base to trimming and J lost 4 bases, with 10 bases between them. This CDR3 contains 13 residues. CDR3 DNA: TGCAGCGTTGAAGGCCGGGACTTCTATGGCTACACCTTC. This codes for CSVEGRDFYGYTF.

This clonotype was detected ten times or more. The chain has TRBV20-1 and TRBJ2-1; 9 bases are shared with TRBD1. Looked up from germline, CDR1 is DFQATT and CDR2 is SNEGSKA (reference sequence). The CDR3 extends over 16 amino acids. With V trimmed by 0 bases and J by 4 bases, 7 bases remained unmatched. The chain's CDR3 is CSARDQQGALYNEQFF. The CDR3 region has the DNA TGCAGTGCTAGAGACCAACAGGGGGCGCTTTACAATGAGCAGTTCTTC.

This clonotype came up many times. The chain uses TRBV29-1 and TRBJ2-5, with unresolved D. Germline assignment: CDR1 SQVTM and CDR2 ANQGSEA. V was clipped by 6 bases and J by 2 bases, with 13 bases between them. The CDR3 is 13 amino acids. In DNA form, the CDR3 reads TGCAGCGTGGAGCCGCGACAACAAGAGACCCAGTACTTC. As protein: CSVEPRQQETQYF.

A few counts support this clonotype. This may be a read error, as it is one base from a much larger clone. This chain links TRBV5-1 with TRBJ1-1; no definite D call. CDR3 length: 14 residues. CDR1 is SGHRS and CDR2 is YFSETQ in the germline V gene. Trimming removed 0 bases at V and 1 base at J, with 7 bases between. The CDR3: CASSLGTSNTEAFF. The CDR3 DNA reads TGCGCCAGCAGCTTGGGTACGTCGAACACTGAAGCTTTCTTT.

This clonotype has more than one count but fewer than ten. V is TRBV7-6 and J is TRBJ2-7, with 9 bases fitting TRBD1. The V gene's germline CDR1 is SGHVS and CDR2 FNYEAQ. The CDR3 consists of 14 residues. The ends lost 2 bases at V and 5 bases at J; junction bases unmatched: 4. CDR3 sequence reads: CASSLSGTGNEQYF. As DNA, the CDR3 is TGTGCCAGCAGCTTATCAGGGACAGGGAACGAGCAGTACTTC.

This clonotype was detected many times. This chain joins TRBV12-3 or TRBV12-4 and TRBJ2-3; TRBD2 might be the D (5 bases). Trimming pared 3 bases from V and 7 bases from J, leaving 5 bases between. This CDR3 comprises 11 residues. CDR3 sequence reads: CASSLDYTQYF. Here the CDR3 DNA reads TGTGCCAGCAGTTTGGACTATACGCAGTATTTT.

Comment on this clonotype: A much bigger clone sits one base away, suggesting this may be a read error. V gene TRBV12-3 or TRBV12-4 combines with J gene TRBJ1-2; no clear D gene. CDR3 length: 12 amino acids. V was pared by 8 bases and J by 4 bases, with 11 bases between. CDR3 in DNA: TGTGCCAGCGGACGAAAGGGCTATGGCTACACCTTC. Its translation is CASGRKGYGYTF.

Concerning this clonotype: A junction end diverges from the germline sequence, so it may reflect a read error. The chain uses TRBV6-5 and TRBJ1-6; D remains ambiguous. Germline V gene lookup returns CDR1 MNHEY and CDR2 SVGAGI. The CDR3 totals 15 residues. The CDR3 nucleotides are TGTGCCAGCAGTTACTCTCGGCCTAGTAATTCACCCCTCAACTTT. It is translated as CASSYSRPSNSPLNF.

This clonotype showed up many times. V and J are TRBV11-1 and TRBJ1-2; 7 nucleotides line up with TRBD1. The V gene's germline CDR1 is SGHAT and CDR2 FQDESV (reference sequence). Trimming cost V 5 bases and J 1 base; bases outside gene matches: 4. The CDR3 is 14 amino acids. The CDR3 reads CASSVGTDNYGYTF. CDR3 nucleotides: TGTGCCAGCAGCGTCGGGACAGATAACTATGGCTACACCTTC.

This clonotype was picked up many times. The genes are TRBV3-1 and TRBJ2-3; 9 bases are shared with TRBD2. The CDR3 is 15 residues long. CDR1 and CDR2 from the germline V gene are LGHDT and YNNKEL (reference sequence). V shed 5 bases, J shed 8 bases, and the junction held 11 bases outside the gene matches. The CDR3 DNA sequence: TGTGCCAGCAGCTCTGCTAGCGGGGCCCGCCTTACGCAGTATTTT. Its translation is CASSSASGARLTQYF.

This clonotype has just a few counts. The rearrangement joins TRBV20-1 to TRBJ1-5; D uncertain. The germline gives CDR1 DFQATT, CDR2 SNEGSKA (reference sequence). Trimming took off 5 bases at V and 5 bases at J, with 10 bases between the two ends. This CDR3 has 12 amino acids. The CDR3 reads CSAGKGDQPQHF. The CDR3 nucleotides are TGCAGTGCTGGTAAGGGAGATCAGCCCCAGCATTTT.

This clonotype was counted many times. The chain joins TRBV5-6 to TRBJ2-5; D may correspond to TRBD1 or TRBD2 (6 bases each). This CDR3 contains 14 residues. Between the trimmed V and J ends, which lost 6 bases and 5 bases, there was a span of 17 bases. The germline gives CDR1 SGHDT, CDR2 YYEEEE. The CDR3 loop reads CASKERGAGETQYF. The DNA of the CDR3 is TGTGCCAGCAAGGAGAGGGGGGCCGGGGAGACCCAGTACTTC.

The sample holds many counts of this clonotype. CDR3 protein: CASSPLERGGTGELFF. CDR3 sequence (DNA): TGTGCCAGCAGTCCACTAGAGCGGGGTGGCACCGGGGAGCTGTTTTTT. The chain couples TRBV7-2 to TRBJ2-2; 7 bases are a match to TRBD2. Germline-derived CDR1 and CDR2 are SGHTA and FQGNSA. J lost 4 bases, V lost 6 bases, and 11 bases had no gene match. The CDR3 is made up of 16 amino acids.

This clonotype was observed many times. The CDR3 DNA reads as TGCAGTGCTCCAACTAGCGGGGGGGCACCAGAGACCCAGTACTTC. Translating gives CSAPTSGGAPETQYF. The chain has TRBV20-1 and TRBJ2-5; 13 bases fit TRBD2. The CDR3 consists of 15 residues. Germline assignment: CDR1 DFQATT and CDR2 SNEGSKA (reference sequence). V shed 5 bases and J 4 bases; nucleotides not matched to a gene: 7.

There are a few counts of this clonotype. Since a much larger clone is just one base distant, this may be a read error. This sequence joins TRBV3-1 and TRBJ2-2; D is ambiguous. The CDR3 loop spans 14 amino acids. Trimming left V 4 bases short and J 2 bases short, with 8 bases between. Germline values: CDR1 LGHDT, CDR2 YNNKEL (reference sequence). The CDR3 DNA sequence: TGTGCCAGCAGCCTCCAAATAAACACCGGGGAGCTGTTTTTT. It specifies CASSLQINTGELFF.